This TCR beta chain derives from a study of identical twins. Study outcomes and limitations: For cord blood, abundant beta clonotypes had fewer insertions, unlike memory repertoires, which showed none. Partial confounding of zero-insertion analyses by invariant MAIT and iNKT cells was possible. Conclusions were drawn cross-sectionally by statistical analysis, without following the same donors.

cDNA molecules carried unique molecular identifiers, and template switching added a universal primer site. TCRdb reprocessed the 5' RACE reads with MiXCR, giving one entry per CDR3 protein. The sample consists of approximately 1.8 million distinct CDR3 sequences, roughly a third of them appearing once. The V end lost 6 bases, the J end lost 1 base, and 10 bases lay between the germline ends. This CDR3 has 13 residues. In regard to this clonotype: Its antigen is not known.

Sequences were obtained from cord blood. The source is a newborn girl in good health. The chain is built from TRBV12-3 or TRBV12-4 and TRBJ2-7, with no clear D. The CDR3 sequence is CASRFGGSYEQYF. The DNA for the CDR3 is TGTGCCAGCAGGTTTGGCGGATCCTACGAGCAGTACTTC.